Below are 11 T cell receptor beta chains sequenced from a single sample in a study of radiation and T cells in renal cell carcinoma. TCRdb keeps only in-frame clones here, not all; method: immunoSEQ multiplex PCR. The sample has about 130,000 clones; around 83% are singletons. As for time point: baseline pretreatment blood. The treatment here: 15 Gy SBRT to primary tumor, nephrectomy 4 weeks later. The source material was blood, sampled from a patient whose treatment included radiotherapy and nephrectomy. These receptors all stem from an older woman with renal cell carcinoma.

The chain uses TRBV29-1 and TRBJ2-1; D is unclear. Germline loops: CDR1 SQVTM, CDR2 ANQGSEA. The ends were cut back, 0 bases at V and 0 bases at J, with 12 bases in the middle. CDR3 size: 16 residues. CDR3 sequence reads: CSVEDGRVLSYNEQFF. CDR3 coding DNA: TGCAGCGTTGAAGATGGAAGGGTTCTCTCCTACAATGAGCAGTTCTTC.

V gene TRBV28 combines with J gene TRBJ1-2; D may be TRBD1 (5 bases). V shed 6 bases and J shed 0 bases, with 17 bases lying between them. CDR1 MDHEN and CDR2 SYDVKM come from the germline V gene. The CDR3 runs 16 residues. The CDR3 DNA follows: TGTGCCAGCAGCCGCGGGGACGGCCGATCTAACTATGGCTACACCTTC. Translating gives CASSRGDGRSNYGYTF.

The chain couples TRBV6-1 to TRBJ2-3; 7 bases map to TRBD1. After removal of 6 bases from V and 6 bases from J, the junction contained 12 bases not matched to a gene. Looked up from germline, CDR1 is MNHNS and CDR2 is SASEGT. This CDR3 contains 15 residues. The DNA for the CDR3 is TGTGCCAGCAGCTCGGGGACAGTGGGCGCCGATACGCAGTATTTT. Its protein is CASSSGTVGADTQYF.

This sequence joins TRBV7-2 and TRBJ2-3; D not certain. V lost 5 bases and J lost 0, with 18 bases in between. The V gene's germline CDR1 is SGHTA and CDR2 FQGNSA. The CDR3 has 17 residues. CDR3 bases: TGTGCCAGCAGCCCCAACCATCTAGGAACTAGCACAGATACGCAGTATTTT. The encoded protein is CASSPNHLGTSTDTQYF.

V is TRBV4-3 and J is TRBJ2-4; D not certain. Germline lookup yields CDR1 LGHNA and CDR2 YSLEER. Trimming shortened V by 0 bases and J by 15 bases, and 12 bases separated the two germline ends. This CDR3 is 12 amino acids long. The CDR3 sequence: CASSQDLGSLYF. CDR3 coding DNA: TGCGCCAGCAGCCAAGATCTGGGCAGTTTGTACTTC.

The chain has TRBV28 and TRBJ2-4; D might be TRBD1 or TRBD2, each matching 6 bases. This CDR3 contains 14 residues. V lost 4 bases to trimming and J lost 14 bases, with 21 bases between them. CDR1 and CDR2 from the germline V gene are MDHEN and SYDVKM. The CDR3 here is CASSSGAGASLKYF. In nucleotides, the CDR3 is TGTGCCAGCAGTTCGGGGGCAGGGGCCTCTCTTAAGTACTTC.

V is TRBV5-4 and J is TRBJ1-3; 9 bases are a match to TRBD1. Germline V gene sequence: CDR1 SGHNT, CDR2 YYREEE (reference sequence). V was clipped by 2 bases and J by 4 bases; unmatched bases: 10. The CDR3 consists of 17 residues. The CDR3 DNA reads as TGTGCCAGCAGCTTACAGGGGGCCAATCTGGGGGGAAACACCATATATTTT. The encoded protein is CASSLQGANLGGNTIYF.

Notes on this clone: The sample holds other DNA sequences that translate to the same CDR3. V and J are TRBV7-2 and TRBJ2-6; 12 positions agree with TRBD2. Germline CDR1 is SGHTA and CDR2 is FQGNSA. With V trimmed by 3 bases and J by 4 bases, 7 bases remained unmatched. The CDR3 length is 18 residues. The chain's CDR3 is CASSLGLAGGAGANVLTF. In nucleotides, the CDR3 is TGTGCCAGCAGCTTGGGACTAGCGGGTGGCGCCGGGGCCAACGTCCTGACTTTC.

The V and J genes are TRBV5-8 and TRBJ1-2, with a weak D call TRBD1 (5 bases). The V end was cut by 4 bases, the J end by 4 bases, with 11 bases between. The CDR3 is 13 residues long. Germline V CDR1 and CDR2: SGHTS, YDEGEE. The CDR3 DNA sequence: TGTGCCAGCAGCCCCAGGGAATTCTATGGCTACACCTTC. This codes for CASSPREFYGYTF.

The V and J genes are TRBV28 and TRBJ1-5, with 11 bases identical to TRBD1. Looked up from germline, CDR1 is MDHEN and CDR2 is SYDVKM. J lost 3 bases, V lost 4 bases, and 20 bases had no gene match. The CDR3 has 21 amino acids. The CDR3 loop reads CASSSTLLLPGQGVNNQPQHF. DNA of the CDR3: TGTGCCAGCAGTTCAACGTTACTCCTACCGGGACAGGGGGTGAACAATCAGCCCCAGCATTTT.

The CDR3 spells CASSRTGGNTIYF. In DNA form, the CDR3 reads TGTGCCAGCAGTCGGACAGGCGGTAACACCATATATTTT. The chain recombines TRBV6-5 with TRBJ1-3; 7 nucleotides match TRBD1. Germline loops: CDR1 MNHEY, CDR2 SVGAGI. The CDR3 is made up of 13 amino acids. V lost 5 bases to trimming and J lost 7 bases; unmatched junction nucleotides: 5.